This TCR beta chain was recorded in a study of blood T cell repertoires in COVID-19. Study as a whole: Donors in the United States, Italy and Spain gave samples during acute or convalescent COVID-19. From T cells, B-cell-depleted T cells, or PBMCs came the material, which was cDNA or gDNA.

This CDR3 region has 13 residues. The V gene lost 0 bases and the J gene lost 7 bases, with 10 bases spanning the gap. Germline CDR1 reads SGHKS; CDR2 reads YYEKEE (reference sequence). Original processing notes: Counts of nucleated cells, estimated from reference gene primer amplification, were obtained. Here immunoSEQ multiplex PCR was the method, and the copy in TCRdb shows in-frame clones only, minus some. V and J calls and clone size are copied from that table; D and trimming were computed from the DNA. The sample comprises around 99,000 clones, around 89% of which are singletons, and approximately 1.1% rests with the top ten.

Sequenced sample: peripheral blood. This clonotype was obtained from a human donor in a cohort sampled during active COVID-19. The chain has TRBV5-5 and TRBJ1-1; D is possibly TRBD1 (6 bases). CDR3 in DNA: TGTGCCAGCAGCTTGGACACCAGGGGTGAAGCTTTCTTT. It yields the protein CASSLDTRGEAFF.